The sequence of this TCR beta chain was determined in a study of T-cell reconstitution after alpha-beta-depleted transplantation in children (dated by TCRdb to the mid-2010s). Regarding the research as a whole: Using TCR repertoire profiling, the study followed T-cell immune reconstitution in a quantitative way in children after TCRalphabeta/CD19-depleted allogeneic hematopoietic cell transplantation.

The receptor library was made with PCR. The sequencer was an Illumina HiSeq 2500. To normalize quantification of the TCRbeta repertoire, the TCR libraries were built with molecular barcoding that relied on unique molecular identifiers. TCRdb ran its own pipeline on the public reads, namely fastp trimming at Q25 and MiXCR clone calling, and kept in-frame beta chains. Each entry merges the rows of one CDR3 protein and shows their most common DNA and genes. This sample is represented by some 520,000 distinct CDR3 sequences; approximately 32% of them were singletons. In total, the top ten clones hold 2% to 3% of the sample. The CDR3 goes from the cysteine to the phenylalanine over 14 residues. Only the CDR3 region is kept as DNA, spanning 42 bases read in frame from base 1. Relative to germline, V is missing 3 bases and J is missing 4 bases, with 6 bases of the junction outside any gene match. CDR1 and CDR2, looked up from the germline V gene, are SGDLS and YYNGEE.

As regards this clonotype: No antigen is known for it. One base away there is no much larger clone; base qualities are not given.

The chain is encoded by TRBV9 joined to TRBJ1-2; the central 7 bases match TRBD1. Sequencing used PBMCs from the stem cell graft donor, obtained from the stem cell graft. This clonotype originated in a human donor who donated a stem cell graft to a child with aplastic anemia. Here is the DNA: TGTGCCAGCAGCGATAGACAGGGCGGCTATGGCTACACCTTC. This yields the protein CASSDRQGGYGYTF.